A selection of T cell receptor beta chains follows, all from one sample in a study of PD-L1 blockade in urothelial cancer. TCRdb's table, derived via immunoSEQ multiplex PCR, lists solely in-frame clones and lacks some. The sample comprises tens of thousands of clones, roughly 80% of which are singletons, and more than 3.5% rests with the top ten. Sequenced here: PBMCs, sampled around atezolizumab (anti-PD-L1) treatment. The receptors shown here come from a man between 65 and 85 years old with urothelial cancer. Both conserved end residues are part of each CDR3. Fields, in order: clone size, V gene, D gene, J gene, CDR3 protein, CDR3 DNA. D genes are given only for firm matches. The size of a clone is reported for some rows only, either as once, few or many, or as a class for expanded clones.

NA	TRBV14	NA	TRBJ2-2	CASSQTRGPPPGELFF	TGTGCCAGCAGCCAGACCAGGGGTCCCCCACCCGGGGAGCTGTTTTTT
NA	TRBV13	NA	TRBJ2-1	CASSLGSGLPSYNEQFF	TGTGCCAGCAGCTTGGGGTCCGGACTACCTTCCTACAATGAGCAGTTCTTC
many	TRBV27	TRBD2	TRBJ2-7	CASRLAGTNEQYF	TGTGCCAGCAGACTAGCGGGGACTAACGAGCAGTACTTC
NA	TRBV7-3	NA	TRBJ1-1	CASREFWNSPPGEMNTEAFF	TGTGCCAGCAGGGAATTCTGGAACTCGCCCCCAGGGGAGATGAACACTGAAGCTTTCTTT
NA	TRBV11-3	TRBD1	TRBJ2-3	CASSLFRGTDTQYF	TGTGCCAGCAGCTTATTCAGGGGGACAGATACGCAGTATTTT
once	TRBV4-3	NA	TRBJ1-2	CASSQDLKGRGGYTF	TGCGCCAGCAGCCAAGATTTGAAAGGGAGAGGCGGCTACACCTTC
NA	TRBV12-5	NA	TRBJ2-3	CASGLGGVTQYF	TGTGCTAGTGGTTTGGGGGGAGTTACGCAGTATTTT
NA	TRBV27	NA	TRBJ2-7	CASSPAPGLFRREQYF	TGTGCCAGCAGCCCAGCCCCCGGACTATTCCGTCGCGAGCAGTACTTC
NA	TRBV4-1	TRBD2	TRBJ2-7	CASSQVAGGRYEQYF	TGCGCCAGCAGCCAGGTAGCGGGAGGGCGATACGAGCAGTACTTC
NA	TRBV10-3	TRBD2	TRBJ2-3	CAISGGTSGVGSTDTQYF	TGTGCCATCAGTGGGGGGACTAGCGGCGTGGGGTCCACAGATACGCAGTATTTT
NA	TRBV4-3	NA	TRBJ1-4	CASSQDIEGEPGEKLFF	TGCGCCAGCAGCCAGGATATAGAGGGGGAGCCGGGTGAAAAACTGTTTTTT
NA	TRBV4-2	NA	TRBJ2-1	CASSLQYRALNEQFF	TGTGCCAGCAGCCTTCAATACAGGGCTCTCAATGAGCAGTTCTTC
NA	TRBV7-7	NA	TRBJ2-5	CASSLIPQETQYF	TGTGCTAGCAGCTTAATCCCGCAAGAGACCCAGTACTTC
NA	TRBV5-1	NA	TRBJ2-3	CASSLVVGLRRTDTQYF	TGCGCCAGCAGCTTAGTCGTAGGACTCCGTCGCACAGATACGCAGTATTTT
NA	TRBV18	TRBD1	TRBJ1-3	CASSPTGGNGNTIYF	TGTGCCAGCTCACCAACAGGGGGAAATGGAAACACCATATATTTT
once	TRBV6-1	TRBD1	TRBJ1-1	CASSFDRAAFF	TGTGCCAGCAGTTTCGACAGGGCAGCTTTCTTT
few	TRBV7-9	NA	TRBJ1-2	CASSLARQGFRANYGYTF	TGTGCCAGCAGCCTAGCCAGGCAGGGTTTCCGAGCTAACTATGGCTACACCTTC
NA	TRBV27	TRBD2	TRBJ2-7	CASSLAGEENEQYF	TGTGCCAGCAGCCTAGCGGGAGAGGAGAACGAGCAGTACTTC
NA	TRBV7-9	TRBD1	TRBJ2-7	CASSSRTGPYEQYF	TGTGCCAGCAGCTCCAGGACAGGGCCCTACGAGCAGTACTTC
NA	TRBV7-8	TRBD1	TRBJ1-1	CASSFRDRGRRTEAFF	TGTGCCAGCAGCTTCCGAGACAGGGGGCGAAGGACTGAAGCTTTCTTT
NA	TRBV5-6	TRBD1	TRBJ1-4	CASSDSRDRGRAEKLFF	TGTGCCAGCAGCGACAGCCGGGACAGGGGGCGAGCTGAAAAACTGTTTTTT
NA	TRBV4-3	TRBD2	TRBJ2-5	CASSQTSGGAETQYF	TGCGCCAGCAGCCAGACTAGCGGGGGGGCTGAGACCCAGTACTTC
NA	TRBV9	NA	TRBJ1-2	CASSAFGQPYGYTF	TGTGCCAGCAGCGCCTTCGGACAGCCCTATGGCTACACCTTC
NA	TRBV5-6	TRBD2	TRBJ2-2	CASSRGLAGRTGELFF	TGTGCCAGCAGCCGGGGACTAGCGGGTCGAACCGGGGAGCTGTTTTTT
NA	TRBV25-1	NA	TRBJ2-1	CASSEYKGYGSNEQFF	TGTGCCAGCAGTGAATATAAAGGGTACGGGAGCAATGAGCAGTTCTTC
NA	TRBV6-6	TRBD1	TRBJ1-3	CASSYTGQGAGNTIYF	TGTGCCAGCAGTTACACGGGACAGGGAGCTGGAAACACCATATATTTT
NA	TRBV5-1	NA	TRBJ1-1	CASSLAPTGATEAFF	TGCGCCAGCAGCTTGGCCCCGACAGGTGCTACTGAAGCTTTCTTT
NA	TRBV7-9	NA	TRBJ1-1	CASSFGGNTEAFF	TGTGCCAGCAGCTTCGGGGGGAATACTGAAGCTTTCTTT
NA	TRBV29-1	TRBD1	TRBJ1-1	CSGNSQGAGTEAFF	TGCAGCGGGAACTCACAGGGGGCCGGTACTGAAGCTTTCTTT
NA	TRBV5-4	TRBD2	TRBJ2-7	CASSPWRGKTYEQYF	TGTGCCAGCAGCCCTTGGCGGGGGAAGACCTACGAGCAGTACTTC
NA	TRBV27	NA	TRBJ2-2	CASSPVRFGELFF	NA
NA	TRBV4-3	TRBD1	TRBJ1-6	CASSQDTGTGNSPLHF	TGCGCCAGCAGCCAAGATACCGGGACAGGTAATTCACCCCTCCACTTT
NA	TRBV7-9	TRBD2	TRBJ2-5	CASRNGLAGGQETQYF	TGTGCCAGCAGGAACGGACTAGCGGGAGGACAAGAGACCCAGTACTTC
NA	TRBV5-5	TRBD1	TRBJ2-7	CASTQDRGSYEQYF	TGTGCCAGCACCCAGGACAGGGGCTCCTACGAGCAGTACTTC
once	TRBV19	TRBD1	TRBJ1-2	CASSRQGVGYTF	TGTGCCAGTAGTCGACAGGGGGTAGGCTACACCTTC
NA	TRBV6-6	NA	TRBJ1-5	CASSYSGAGDQPQHF	TGTGCCAGCAGTTACTCTGGGGCAGGGGATCAGCCCCAGCATTTT
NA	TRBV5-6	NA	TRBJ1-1	CASRLDLSTEAFF	TGTGCCAGCAGGTTGGACCTAAGCACTGAAGCTTTCTTT
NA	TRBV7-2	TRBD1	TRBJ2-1	CASSLDRGVNEQFF	TGTGCCAGCAGCTTAGACAGGGGGGTCAATGAGCAGTTCTTC
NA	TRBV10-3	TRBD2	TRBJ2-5	CATALSGGNQETQYF	TGTGCCACCGCACTTAGCGGGGGTAACCAAGAGACCCAGTACTTC
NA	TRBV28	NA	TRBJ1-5	CASSLITRGKQPQHF	TGTGCCAGCAGTTTAATCACAAGGGGGAAACAGCCCCAGCATTTT
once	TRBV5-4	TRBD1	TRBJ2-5	CASSQQGRRETQYF	TGTGCCAGCAGCCAACAGGGGCGGCGAGAGACCCAGTACTTC
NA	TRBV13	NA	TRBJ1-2	CASSLSPGAGYGYTF	TGTGCCAGCAGCTTATCTCCAGGGGCGGGCTATGGCTACACCTTC
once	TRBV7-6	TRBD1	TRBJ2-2	CASSIRTGGGTGELFF	TGTGCCAGCAGCATACGGACAGGCGGCGGCACCGGGGAGCTGTTTTTT
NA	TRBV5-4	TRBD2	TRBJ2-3	CASSSKASGGARTDTQYF	TGTGCCAGCAGCTCAAAAGCTAGCGGGGGGGCCCGCACAGATACGCAGTATTTT
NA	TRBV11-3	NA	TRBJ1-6	CASSPGGSSPLHF	TGTGCCAGCAGCCCCGGGGGAAGTTCACCCCTCCACTTT
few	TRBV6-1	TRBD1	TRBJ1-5	CASRGQAYYQPQHF	TGTGCCAGCAGAGGACAGGCCTATTATCAGCCCCAGCATTTT
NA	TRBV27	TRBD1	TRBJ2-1	CARVQTGDDEQFF	TGTGCCAGGGTTCAGACAGGGGATGATGAGCAGTTCTTC
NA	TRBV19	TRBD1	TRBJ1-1	CATSTPGQGNTEAFF	TGTGCCACCTCCACCCCGGGACAGGGTAACACTGAAGCTTTCTTT
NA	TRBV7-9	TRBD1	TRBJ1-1	CASSPDRVRTEAFF	TGTGCCAGCAGCCCCGACAGGGTTCGCACTGAAGCTTTCTTT
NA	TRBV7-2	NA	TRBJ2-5	CASSLTGFRETQYF	TGTGCCAGCAGCTTAACAGGGTTTAGGGAGACCCAGTACTTC
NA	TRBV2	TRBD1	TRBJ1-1	CASSGGDRGNTEAFF	TGTGCCAGCAGTGGAGGGGACAGGGGGAACACTGAAGCTTTCTTT
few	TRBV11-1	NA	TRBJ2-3	CASSGLGQATDTQYF	TGTGCCAGCAGCGGCCTGGGGCAGGCCACAGATACGCAGTATTTT